The rows below give T cell receptor beta chains drawn from one sample of a study of human CD8 memory T cell subsets. One entry per CDR3 protein, without DNA, is what TCRdb gives after re-calling the 5' RACE reads. The listing records 10,000 to 14,000 distinct CDR3 sequences. Sample: CD8+ T cells from PBMCs. The receptors originated from a human donor in good health. The CDR3 runs from the conserved cysteine through the conserved F or W. Fields, in order: V gene, clone size, J gene, CDR3 protein. Not every row has a clone size; where given, it reads once, few, many or a size class.

>TRBV7-2|.|TRBJ1-2
CASSSEGGGYGYTF
>TRBV20-1|medium-sized|TRBJ1-1
CSARGGEYTEAFF
>TRBV11-3|medium-sized|TRBJ2-7
CASSFSGYEQYF
>TRBV14|.|TRBJ2-3
CASSQAVGGSGTDTQYF
>TRBV28|medium-sized|TRBJ2-4
CASSAHRDVKNIQYF
>TRBV6-2/TRBV6-3|.|TRBJ2-3
CASSYKVTNRRGTDTQYF
>TRBV10-3|.|TRBJ2-7
CAISPGAGDRLYEQYF
>TRBV27|.|TRBJ2-7
CARGLAEISYEQYF
>TRBV28|medium-sized|TRBJ2-1
CASSLDRKSSYNEQFF
>TRBV25-1|medium-sized|TRBJ2-1
CASTGTAYNEQFF
>TRBV7-9|.|TRBJ1-1
CASSFVGVEAFF
>TRBV10-3|.|TRBJ2-7
CAISEASGSYEQYF
>TRBV25-1|.|TRBJ1-2
CASSELDGYTF
>TRBV7-2|.|TRBJ2-2
CASIKGRTGLAGELFF
>TRBV7-9|medium-sized|TRBJ2-3
CASRSPASTDTQYF
>TRBV6-6|.|TRBJ2-2
CASSYTRGRTGELFF
>TRBV19|.|TRBJ2-7
CASSLIGGEQYF
>TRBV7-9|.|TRBJ1-5
CASSLWDSNQPQHF
>TRBV4-3|.|TRBJ2-1
CASSQDPAGSGNEQFF
>TRBV28|.|TRBJ2-5
CASSSLYSEQETQYF
>TRBV9|medium-sized|TRBJ2-1
CASSVVRLDSYNEQFF
>TRBV29-1|.|TRBJ2-7
CSVVVGSSYEQYF
>TRBV4-1|.|TRBJ1-5
CASSQGQLNQPQHF
>TRBV28|medium-sized|TRBJ2-4
CASSLAKNIQYF
>TRBV25-1|.|TRBJ1-4
CASSDAGTGYEKLFF
>TRBV11-2|.|TRBJ2-1
CASSFYNEHFF
>TRBV21-1|.|TRBJ2-4
CASSQRGKGGIQYF
>TRBV6-5|medium-sized|TRBJ2-1
CASSYGASLNEQFF
>TRBV13|medium-sized|TRBJ1-1
CASSQMNTEAFF
>TRBV27|.|TRBJ1-5
CASSLGANQPQHF
>TRBV28|.|TRBJ2-3
CASRSPSGPGDTQYF
>TRBV19|.|TRBJ1-1
CASSISSAHTEAFF
>TRBV6-4|.|TRBJ2-3
CASSLGGEIADTQYF
>TRBV7-3|.|TRBJ2-7
CASSPTGGTGEQYF
>TRBV24-1|.|TRBJ2-7
CATSDGRSSYEQYF
>TRBV12-3/TRBV12-4|.|TRBJ2-1
CASSLVLALSSYNEQFF
>TRBV7-8|.|TRBJ2-5
CASSPESHQETQYF
>TRBV14|medium-sized|TRBJ2-4
CASSPLASGRKLAKNIQYF
>TRBV29-1|medium-sized|TRBJ2-7
CSVEDPSSSGYEQYF
>TRBV20-1|.|TRBJ2-1
CSALVSGTYNEQFF
>TRBV14|.|TRBJ1-1
CASSPHRGLNTEAFF
>TRBV28|medium-sized|TRBJ2-5
CASSPLASPQQETQYF
>TRBV2|.|TRBJ2-3
CASSEGVFADTQYF
>TRBV30|.|TRBJ2-7
CAWSAGQGWGEQYF
>TRBV10-2|medium-sized|TRBJ1-2
CASSEYGTYGYTF
>TRBV20-1|.|TRBJ1-2
CSAMLTADQGTHLNYGYTF
>TRBV27|.|TRBJ2-7
CASSPTTGTGPLYEQYF
>TRBV18|.|TRBJ1-6
CASSLSPSSYNSPLHF
>TRBV20-1|.|TRBJ2-3
CSARSTGGGFLDTQYF
>TRBV6-5|.|TRBJ2-3
CASSLFAGAVSTDTQYF
>TRBV6-2/TRBV6-3|.|TRBJ1-5
CASSYFGILSNQPQHF